The clone carrying this T cell receptor beta chain was found a few times. Its specificity is not known. The sample comes from a study of blood T cells in healthy people across ages. Points from the study as a whole: Investigators viewed diversity estimates from one million T cells as underestimates, the study reported.

Trimming stripped 0 bases from V and 7 bases from J, with 6 bases between. The CDR3 runs 12 residues. Germline-derived CDR1 and CDR2 are SGDLS and YYNGEE. Next came a second PCR, run for about 7 to 12 cycles, which used a sample-barcoded 5' primer along with a J-beta primer mix. One entry per CDR3 protein results from TCRdb running MiXCR on the 5' RACE reads. Here the sample spans some 1.6 million distinct CDR3 sequences, about 32% being singletons. V is TRBV9 and J is TRBJ2-3, with D unresolved. What was sequenced was blood. This receptor was taken from a woman aged 25 to 39 in good health. The CDR3: CASSVAGYTQYF. In DNA, the CDR3 is TGTGCCAGCAGCGTAGCCGGGTATACGCAGTATTTT.